This T cell receptor beta chain was obtained from a study of T cells in Graves' hyperthyroidism and ophthalmopathy. For the study at large: Peripheral blood was obtained at initial diagnosis, preceding any treatment. The study, taken as a whole, reports: Ophthalmopathy, as predicted by the model, came a median approximately 5.9 months after the prediction. Among clonotypes expanded in thyroid above 0.001, most were also found in blood.

This clonotype was counted only a few times. Antigen specificity is unknown. The investigators amplified TCR beta CDR3 regions from RNA transcripts. The TCR CDR3 was amplified in a first-round RT-PCR using the HTBI primer set. One entry per CDR3 protein results from TCRdb running MiXCR on the multiplex PCR reads. This table holds fewer than 550,000 distinct CDR3 sequences, 24% found once. This clonotype was sampled from a woman in her 30s with Graves' ophthalmopathy. Sequences were obtained from blood.

The CDR3 DNA is TGCGCCAGCAGCTTGGCCGCCCGCCCTAACACCGGGGAGCTGTTTTTT. It codes for CASSLAARPNTGELFF. This rearrangement joins TRBV5-1 to TRBJ2-2; no definite D call. Looked up from germline, CDR1 is SGHRS and CDR2 is YFSETQ. V was clipped by 0 bases and J by 2 bases, with 11 bases between them. The CDR3 sequence is 16 residues long.